This entry is about one T cell receptor (beta chain). Its antigen is unidentified. CDR3 length: 12 residues. Between the trimmed V and J ends, which lost 3 bases and 7 bases, there was a span of 6 bases. Germline-derived CDR1 and CDR2 are WSHSY and SAAADI. This record belongs to a study of glioma-infiltrating T cells after dendritic cell vaccination. Study at large: Dendritic cells derived from monocytes and pulsed with autologous tumor lysate formed the vaccine. Study results and limitations: Survival was not directly related to TCR clonality in these patients. Higher pretreatment TIL content predicted longer progression-free time and survival.

The PCR used 60 V beta and 13 J beta primers. The repertoire was sequenced with immunoSEQ multiplex PCR; TCRdb's copy has only in-frame clones and lacks some. Here the sample spans 55,000 to 75,000 clones, about four fifths being singletons. Stated time point: after dendritic cell vaccination, including at tumor progression/relapse. The clonotype was recovered from a human donor with glioblastoma. This chain uses TRBV10-2 with TRBJ2-2; the D is unclear. Sample: blood, taken after dendritic cell vaccination. CDR3 region: CASSDHGGELFF. Written as DNA, the CDR3 is TGCGCCAGCAGTGATCACGGCGGGGAGCTGTTTTTT.